The following is a T cell receptor beta chain sequence with its context. This specimen comes from a study of blood T cell repertoires in COVID-19. Only in-frame clones appear in the TCRdb table, and some are missing; sequencing was by immunoSEQ multiplex PCR. This sample has 250,000 to 400,000 clones, with approximately 90% found just once. The V end was cut by 4 bases, the J end by 1 base, with 16 bases between. The CDR3 length is 15 residues. Per germline, CDR1 SQVTM and CDR2 ANQGSEA. The source material was peripheral blood. This TCR was sampled from a woman in her twenties or thirties with COVID-19, enrolled during active disease. This chain joins TRBV29-1 and TRBJ1-1; tentative D call: TRBD1 (6 bases). CDR3 in amino acids: CSVAGPQGRNTEAFF. The CDR3 coding sequence is TGCAGCGTTGCCGGTCCCCAGGGGAGGAACACTGAAGCTTTCTTT.